This is a list of T cell receptor beta chains from one sample in a study of T cell responses to AZD1222 COVID-19 vaccine. TCRdb's table, derived via immunoSEQ multiplex PCR, lists solely in-frame clones and lacks some. This sample has fewer than 110,000 clones, with around 90% found just once. The input for sequencing was peripheral blood, taken on day 0 of AZD1222 vaccination. The source of these receptors is an adult in good health. CDR3s include the opening cysteine and the closing phenylalanine or tryptophan.

CDR3aa: CATSVGNTEAFF
v_gene: TRBV24-1
j_gene: TRBJ1-1

CDR3aa: CASSIPSGGGRQEGEQYF
v_gene: TRBV21-1
j_gene: TRBJ2-7

CDR3aa: CASSYEPSASYNEQFF
v_gene: TRBV6-5
j_gene: TRBJ2-1

CDR3aa: CASRDGTGTEAFF
v_gene: TRBV6-5
j_gene: TRBJ1-1

CDR3aa: CASSLFGTDTQYF
v_gene: TRBV7-3
j_gene: TRBJ2-3

CDR3aa: CASSAQGANVLTF
v_gene: TRBV9
j_gene: TRBJ2-6

CDR3aa: CASSVSPGAGSGPYEQYF
v_gene: TRBV9
j_gene: TRBJ2-7

CDR3aa: CASSGTTQPQHF
v_gene: TRBV6-2/TRBV6-3
j_gene: TRBJ1-5

CDR3aa: CASTPPGQGAAGYTF
v_gene: TRBV3-1/TRBV3-2
j_gene: TRBJ1-2

CDR3aa: CASSSGATNEKLFF
v_gene: TRBV28
j_gene: TRBJ1-4

CDR3aa: CASSGRVRQETQYF
v_gene: TRBV7-2
j_gene: TRBJ2-5

CDR3aa: CASSSRTSGGEQFF
v_gene: TRBV7-2
j_gene: TRBJ2-1

CDR3aa: CASSHGLALGQFF
v_gene: TRBV7-9
j_gene: TRBJ2-1

CDR3aa: CASSLGGTNQPQHF
v_gene: TRBV5-1
j_gene: TRBJ1-5

CDR3aa: CASSTGLAGMGETQYF
v_gene: TRBV19
j_gene: TRBJ2-5

CDR3aa: CASSLGGDTEAFF
v_gene: TRBV11-3
j_gene: TRBJ1-1

CDR3aa: CASGNRDTQYF
v_gene: TRBV12-5
j_gene: TRBJ2-3

CDR3aa: CASSGTKAGAYNEQFF
v_gene: TRBV7-9
j_gene: TRBJ2-1

CDR3aa: CASSERESQPQHF
v_gene: TRBV6-1
j_gene: TRBJ1-5

CDR3aa: CASSQTGFPYEQYF
v_gene: TRBV7-2
j_gene: TRBJ2-7

CDR3aa: CASSRAGQGPLYGYTF
v_gene: TRBV19
j_gene: TRBJ1-2

CDR3aa: CASSPQPNTEAFF
v_gene: TRBV18
j_gene: TRBJ1-1

CDR3aa: CASSTQGLGGYTF
v_gene: TRBV19
j_gene: TRBJ1-2

CDR3aa: CASRDTLNYGYTF
v_gene: TRBV6-5
j_gene: TRBJ1-2

CDR3aa: CASSLGTGTVGNTIYF
v_gene: TRBV7-8
j_gene: TRBJ1-3

CDR3aa: CASSMGLYISVVTEAFF
v_gene: TRBV19
j_gene: TRBJ1-1

CDR3aa: CSGEGAVEQFF
v_gene: TRBV20-1
j_gene: TRBJ2-1

CDR3aa: CASSLAGFSYNEQFF
v_gene: TRBV11-3
j_gene: TRBJ2-1

CDR3aa: CASSMTQGRETQYF
v_gene: TRBV19
j_gene: TRBJ2-5

CDR3aa: CASSLAVSGNTIYF
v_gene: TRBV7-2
j_gene: TRBJ1-3

CDR3aa: CASSLSIGGHQPQHF
v_gene: TRBV4-1
j_gene: TRBJ1-5

CDR3aa: CASSQTGLASETQYF
v_gene: TRBV7-2
j_gene: TRBJ2-5

CDR3aa: CASSPSWDRQYF
v_gene: TRBV11-2
j_gene: TRBJ2-7

CDR3aa: CASSRWQRDTEAFF
v_gene: TRBV19
j_gene: TRBJ1-1

CDR3aa: CASSVQTSEPTQYF
v_gene: TRBV5-1
j_gene: TRBJ2-5

CDR3aa: CASSLLAATYEQYF
v_gene: TRBV7-8
j_gene: TRBJ2-7

CDR3aa: CASSIGLGQFF
v_gene: TRBV19
j_gene: TRBJ2-1

CDR3aa: CASSPPGQLGYSPLHF
v_gene: TRBV18
j_gene: TRBJ1-6

CDR3aa: CASSLVYSSYNEQFF
v_gene: TRBV7-2
j_gene: TRBJ2-1

CDR3aa: CASSIGRFDTEAFF
v_gene: TRBV19
j_gene: TRBJ1-1

CDR3aa: CASSLGIDRGRQPQHF
v_gene: TRBV7-9
j_gene: TRBJ1-5

CDR3aa: CASSTTGKGRDTEAFF
v_gene: TRBV5-5
j_gene: TRBJ1-1

CDR3aa: CASSRTSPGELFF
v_gene: TRBV6-4
j_gene: TRBJ2-2

CDR3aa: CASNLGRNNQPQHF
v_gene: TRBV19
j_gene: TRBJ1-5

CDR3aa: CASREVEGQRYSNQPQHF
v_gene: TRBV12-2
j_gene: TRBJ1-5

CDR3aa: CASSTTRETASEQYF
v_gene: TRBV18
j_gene: TRBJ2-7

CDR3aa: CASRPAGGGQPQHF
v_gene: TRBV7-2
j_gene: TRBJ1-5

CDR3aa: CASTQGGTGSDYGYTF
v_gene: TRBV28
j_gene: TRBJ1-2

CDR3aa: CASSPGSGYTF
v_gene: TRBV5-6
j_gene: TRBJ1-2

CDR3aa: CASSFGTDTQYF
v_gene: TRBV7-6
j_gene: TRBJ2-3

CDR3aa: CASTAGLGTKLFF
v_gene: TRBV10-1
j_gene: TRBJ2-2

CDR3aa: CASSQYGDNQPQHF
v_gene: TRBV3-1/TRBV3-2
j_gene: TRBJ1-5

CDR3aa: CASMQAGSSSYNEQFF
v_gene: TRBV25-1
j_gene: TRBJ2-1

CDR3aa: CASSLLSSSSYNEQFF
v_gene: TRBV6-6
j_gene: TRBJ2-1

CDR3aa: CASSPRGPEAFF
v_gene: TRBV18
j_gene: TRBJ1-1

CDR3aa: CASSHEGEQFF
v_gene: TRBV12-3/TRBV12-4
j_gene: TRBJ2-1

CDR3aa: CASSQTRGRRSF
v_gene: TRBV3-1/TRBV3-2
j_gene: TRBJ1-2

CDR3aa: CASSESWTAVSRGEKLFF
v_gene: TRBV10-2
j_gene: TRBJ1-4

CDR3aa: CASSPQGDYGYTF
v_gene: TRBV5-1
j_gene: TRBJ1-2